This T cell receptor beta chain comes out of a study of T cells after yellow fever vaccination. UMIs and a universal primer site were added when TCR cDNA was made by 5'RACE template switching. TCRdb fed the 5' RACE reads into MiXCR, producing one record per CDR3 protein. The table includes some 600,000 distinct CDR3 sequences, 12% detected once. Trimming took 2 bases from V and 7 from J; bases not matched to a gene: 12. Germline assignment: CDR1 SGHTA and CDR2 FQGNSA. The CDR3 has 16 amino acids. This clonotype was seen a handful of times. The TCR originated in a man aged 25 to 40 who received the YFV17D yellow fever vaccine. The gene calls are TRBV7-2 and TRBJ2-3; TRBD2 agrees at 7 bases. The specimen comprised PBMCs, sampled on the day of the yellow fever booster vaccination. The CDR3 spells CASSLSTGTISHTQYF. CDR3 in DNA: TGTGCCAGCAGCTTAAGTACCGGGACTATCTCTCATACGCAGTATTTT.